The rows below give T cell receptor beta chains drawn from one sample of a study of OX40 agonist ivuxolimab in advanced cancers. Generated by immunoSEQ multiplex PCR, the TCRdb table keeps only in-frame clones and is missing some. Of about 37,000 clones in the sample, about 88% were seen once. The sequences come from CD4+ or CD8+ T cells sorted from blood, collected in a trial of the OX40 agonist ivuxolimab. These receptors were obtained from an adult with an advanced solid tumor such as melanoma, head and neck, liver or kidney cancer. Each CDR3 is given with its conserved first and last residue. The D gene is left open where the match is weak. Clone size is given for some rows only: seen once, a few or many times, or a class if the clone is expanded.

CDR3 length	clone size	V gene	D gene	J gene	CDR3 DNA	CDR3 protein
14	NA	TRBV19	NA	TRBJ1-2	TGTGCCAGTAGTATAGTATCAGGGGACTCTGGCTACACCTTC	CASSIVSGDSGYTF
15	once	TRBV6-5	NA	TRBJ2-7	TGTGCCAGCAGTCCAGGGATTTCCGGACTCTACGAGCAGTACTTC	CASSPGISGLYEQYF
13	NA	TRBV14	NA	TRBJ2-1	TGTGCCAGCAGCACCAGGGCCTACAATGAGCAGTTCTTC	CASSTRAYNEQFF
15	NA	TRBV10-2	NA	TRBJ2-6	TGCGCCAGCAGAGACAGTCTCTCTGGGGCCAACGTCCTGACTTTC	CASRDSLSGANVLTF
14	NA	TRBV27	TRBD1	TRBJ1-1	TGTGCCAGCAGTTGGAGGGGGCAGGACACTGAAGCTTTCTTT	CASSWRGQDTEAFF
15	NA	TRBV9	TRBD2	TRBJ2-3	TGTGCCAGCAGCCCCGGGAGGGGGGGCCAAGATACGCAGTATTTT	CASSPGRGGQDTQYF
14	NA	TRBV5-6	NA	TRBJ1-1	TGTGCCAGCAGTCTGGCGGGGGTGGCCACTGAAGCTTTCTTT	CASSLAGVATEAFF
15	NA	TRBV5-6	NA	TRBJ1-6	TGTGCCAGCAGCCTGGGGGGAGCCCTTAATCAACCCCTCCACTTT	CASSLGGALNQPLHF
13	NA	TRBV6-5	TRBD1	TRBJ2-1	TGTGCCAGCAGTTTTACAGGGGGTAATGAGCAGTTCTTC	CASSFTGGNEQFF
13	NA	TRBV6-5	NA	TRBJ1-2	TGTGCCAGCAGTTACGGGGAGGGTAATGGCTACACCTTC	CASSYGEGNGYTF
13	NA	TRBV11-2	NA	TRBJ2-7	TGTGCCAGCAGGCTCCAGGGTTCCTACGAGCAGTACTTC	CASRLQGSYEQYF
15	NA	TRBV28	TRBD1	TRBJ1-5	TGTGCCAGCCGGGGTTGGGGACAGGGGAATCAGCCCCAGCATTTT	CASRGWGQGNQPQHF
13	NA	TRBV19	NA	TRBJ2-2	TGTGCCAGTAGTATAGACAGTTCCGGGGAGCTGTTTTTT	CASSIDSSGELFF
13	NA	TRBV25-1	TRBD1	TRBJ1-2	TGTGCCAGCAGTGAAGGGACAGGGGCTGGCTACACCTTC	CASSEGTGAGYTF
14	NA	TRBV5-1	TRBD1	TRBJ2-3	TGCGCCAGCAGCATGACAGGGAGAGGAGATACGCAGTATTTT	CASSMTGRGDTQYF
11	NA	TRBV29-1	NA	TRBJ2-1	TGCAGCGTGGGACCGTCTAATGAGCAGTTCTTC	CSVGPSNEQFF
14	NA	TRBV7-6	NA	TRBJ2-5	TGTGCCAGCAGCTCCGGGACTGGTTCCGAGACCCAGTACTTC	CASSSGTGSETQYF
17	NA	TRBV4-3	TRBD2	TRBJ2-7	TGCGCCAGCAGCCAATCCCTGCGGGGGGCGTATTCCTACGAGCAGTACTTC	CASSQSLRGAYSYEQYF
13	few	TRBV19	NA	TRBJ2-7	TGTGCCAGTAGTTTGGACAGTACCTACGAGCAGTACTTC	CASSLDSTYEQYF
14	NA	TRBV27	TRBD2	TRBJ2-7	TGTGCCAGCTCGTGGGGGGACTATCAAGACGAGCAGTACTTC	CASSWGDYQDEQYF
16	NA	TRBV4-1	TRBD1	TRBJ1-6	TGCGCCAGCAGCCACCGACAGGGGGCGGGAAATTCACCCCTCCACTTT	CASSHRQGAGNSPLHF
14	NA	TRBV5-4	TRBD1	TRBJ2-7	TGTGCCAGCAGCATCCGGGACAGGCTCTTCGAGCAGTACTTC	CASSIRDRLFEQYF
13	NA	TRBV7-9	NA	TRBJ1-1	TGTGCCAGCAGCCTTGACAAGAACACTGAAGCTTTCTTT	CASSLDKNTEAFF
15	NA	TRBV12-5	NA	TRBJ2-1	TGTGCTAGTGGTTTGCCCACAGAACTAAACAATGAGCAGTTCTTC	CASGLPTELNNEQFF
13	NA	TRBV5-6	NA	TRBJ2-7	TGTGCCAGCAAGATGGGGAGCTCCTACGAGCAGTACTTC	CASKMGSSYEQYF
12	NA	TRBV30	NA	TRBJ1-4	TGTGCCTTCTCTCTCGGGGATGAAAAACTGTTTTTT	CAFSLGDEKLFF
18	NA	TRBV13	TRBD2	TRBJ2-2	TGTGCCAGCAGTTCCGGACTAGCGGGGGTTTTGAACACCGGGGAGCTGTTTTTT	CASSSGLAGVLNTGELFF
11	once	TRBV5-4	NA	TRBJ2-7	TGTGCCAGCAGCTTGTACAACGAGCAGTACTTC	CASSLYNEQYF
11	once	TRBV6-5	NA	TRBJ1-1	TGTGCCAGCAGCTTGGGAGGGGAAGCTTTCTTT	CASSLGGEAFF
15	NA	TRBV11-2	TRBD1	TRBJ2-5	TGTGCCAGCAGCACTCGACAGGGCGGCCAAGAGACCCAGTACTTC	CASSTRQGGQETQYF
17	NA	TRBV9	TRBD1	TRBJ1-3	TGTGCCAGCAGCGTAGAGGGGACAGGGGTATCCGGAAACACCATATATTTT	CASSVEGTGVSGNTIYF
13	NA	TRBV2	NA	TRBJ1-1	TGTGCCAGCAGCCCCACCTTGAACACTGAAGCTTTCTTT	CASSPTLNTEAFF
11	NA	TRBV29-1	NA	TRBJ2-5	TGCAGCGGGTTCCCTCGGCTAGACCAGTACTTC	CSGFPRLDQYF
16	NA	TRBV11-2	NA	TRBJ2-7	TGTGCCAGCAGCCTGCCGCTTATCGAGGTGGCCTACGAGCAGTACTTC	CASSLPLIEVAYEQYF
15	once	TRBV7-9	NA	TRBJ1-1	TGTGCCAGCAGCTTAGCGGGGGGCGGGAACACTGAAGCTTTCTTT	CASSLAGGGNTEAFF
15	NA	TRBV27	NA	TRBJ1-4	TGTGCCAGCAGCCTAAGGCAGGCTGGGGGTGAAAAACTGTTTTTT	CASSLRQAGGEKLFF
19	NA	TRBV2	TRBD1	TRBJ2-2	TGTGCCAGCAGTCAAAGGGGGACAGGGGTGTCCGAAAACACCGGGGAGCTGTTTTTT	CASSQRGTGVSENTGELFF
14	NA	TRBV4-2	NA	TRBJ1-2	TGTGCCAGCAGCCAAGATCAGGTCTCTGTCGGCTACACCTTC	CASSQDQVSVGYTF
15	NA	TRBV6-6	NA	TRBJ1-3	TGTGCCAGCAGTCCGGACAGTTTGGCTGGAAACACCATATATTTT	CASSPDSLAGNTIYF